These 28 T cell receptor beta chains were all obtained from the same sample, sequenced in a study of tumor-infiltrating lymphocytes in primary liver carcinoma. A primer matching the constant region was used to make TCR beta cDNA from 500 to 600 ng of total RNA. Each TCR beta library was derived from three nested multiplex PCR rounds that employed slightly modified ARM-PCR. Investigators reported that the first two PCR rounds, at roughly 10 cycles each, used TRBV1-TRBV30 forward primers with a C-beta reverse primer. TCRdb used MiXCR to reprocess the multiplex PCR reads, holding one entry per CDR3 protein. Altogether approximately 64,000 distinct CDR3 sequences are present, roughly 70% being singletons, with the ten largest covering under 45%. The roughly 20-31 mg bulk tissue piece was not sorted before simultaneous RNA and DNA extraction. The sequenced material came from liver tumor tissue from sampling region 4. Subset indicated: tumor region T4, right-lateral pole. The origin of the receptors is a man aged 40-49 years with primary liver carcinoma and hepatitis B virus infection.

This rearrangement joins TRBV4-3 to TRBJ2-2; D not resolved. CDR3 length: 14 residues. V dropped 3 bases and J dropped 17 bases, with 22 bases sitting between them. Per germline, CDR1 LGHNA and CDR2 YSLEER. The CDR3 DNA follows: TGCGCCAGCAGCCAGACATCGAACACCGGGTGCTGTTTTTTT. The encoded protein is CASSQTSNTGCCFF.

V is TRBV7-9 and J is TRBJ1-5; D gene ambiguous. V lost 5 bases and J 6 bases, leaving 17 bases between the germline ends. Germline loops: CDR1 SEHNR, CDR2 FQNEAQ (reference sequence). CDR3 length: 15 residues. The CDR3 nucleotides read TGTGCCAGCAGCCGCATCGGGGTAGGAGGTCAGCCCCAGCATTTT. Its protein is CASSRIGVGGQPQHF.

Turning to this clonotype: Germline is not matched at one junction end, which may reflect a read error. CDR3 amino acids: CASSLGNQGLYDYTF. For the CDR3, the DNA is TGTGCCAGCAGCTTGGGGAACCAGGGGCTGTATGACTACACCTTC. The chain links TRBV11-1 to TRBJ1-2; perhaps TRBD1 as D (6 bases). Looked up from germline, CDR1 is SGHAT and CDR2 is FQDESV (reference sequence). The CDR3 is made up of 15 amino acids.

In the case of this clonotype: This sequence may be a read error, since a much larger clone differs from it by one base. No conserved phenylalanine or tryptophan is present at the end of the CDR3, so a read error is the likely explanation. CDR3 protein: CASSWRDEQFL. The CDR3 coding sequence is TGTGCCAGCAGTTGGAGGGATGAGCAGTTCTTA. The chain uses TRBV6-2 or TRBV6-3 and TRBJ2-1, with D perhaps matching TRBD2 (6 bases). V was trimmed by 4 bases and J by 8 bases, leaving 6 bases between them. The CDR3 length is 11 residues. Germline V gene lookup returns CDR1 MNHEY and CDR2 SVGEGT.

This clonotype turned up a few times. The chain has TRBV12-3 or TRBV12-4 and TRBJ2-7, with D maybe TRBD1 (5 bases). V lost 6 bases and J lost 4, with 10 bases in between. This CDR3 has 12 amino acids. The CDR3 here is CASRDQGYEQYF. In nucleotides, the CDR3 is TGTGCCAGCAGAGACCAGGGATACGAGCAGTACTTC.

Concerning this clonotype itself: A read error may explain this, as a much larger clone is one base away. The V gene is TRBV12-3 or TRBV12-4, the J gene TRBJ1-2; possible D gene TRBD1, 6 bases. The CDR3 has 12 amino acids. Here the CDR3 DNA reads TGTGTCAGCAGCATAGGGGGCTATGGCTACACCTTC. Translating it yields CVSSIGGYGYTF.

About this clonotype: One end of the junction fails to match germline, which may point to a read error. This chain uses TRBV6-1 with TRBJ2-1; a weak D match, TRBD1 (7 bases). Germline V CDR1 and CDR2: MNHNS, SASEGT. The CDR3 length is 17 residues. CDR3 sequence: CASRWRDSRAWDNEKFF. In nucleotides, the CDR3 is TGTGCCAGCAGGTGGAGGGACAGTCGAGCCTGGGACAATGAGAAGTTCTTC.

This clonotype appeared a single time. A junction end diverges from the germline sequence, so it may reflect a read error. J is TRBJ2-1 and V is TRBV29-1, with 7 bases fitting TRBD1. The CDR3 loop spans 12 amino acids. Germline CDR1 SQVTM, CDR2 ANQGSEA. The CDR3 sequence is CCVRQGGNGQFF. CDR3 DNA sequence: TGCTGCGTTAGACAGGGTGGGAATGGGCAGTTCTTC.

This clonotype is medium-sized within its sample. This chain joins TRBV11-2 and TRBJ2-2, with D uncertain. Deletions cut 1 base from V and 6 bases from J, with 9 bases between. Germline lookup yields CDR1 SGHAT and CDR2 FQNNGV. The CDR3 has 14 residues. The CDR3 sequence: CASSLAVVPGELFF. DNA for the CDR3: TGTGCCAGCAGCTTAGCGGTAGTTCCCGGGGAGCTGTTTTTT.

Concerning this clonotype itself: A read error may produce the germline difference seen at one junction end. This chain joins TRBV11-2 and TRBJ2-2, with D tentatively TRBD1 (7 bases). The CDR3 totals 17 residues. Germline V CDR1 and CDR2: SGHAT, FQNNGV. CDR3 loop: CASSLALGGTNTGALFF. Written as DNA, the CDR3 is TGTGCCAGTAGCTTAGCATTAGGAGGGACGAACACAGGGGCGCTGTTTTTT.

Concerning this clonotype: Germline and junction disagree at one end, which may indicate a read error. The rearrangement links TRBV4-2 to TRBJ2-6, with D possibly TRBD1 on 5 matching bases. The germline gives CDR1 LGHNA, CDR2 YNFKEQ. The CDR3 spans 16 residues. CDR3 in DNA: TGTGCCGGCAGCCAAGATCCGGTCTCTGGGGCCAACGTCATGACTTTC. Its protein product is CAGSQDPVSGANVMTF.

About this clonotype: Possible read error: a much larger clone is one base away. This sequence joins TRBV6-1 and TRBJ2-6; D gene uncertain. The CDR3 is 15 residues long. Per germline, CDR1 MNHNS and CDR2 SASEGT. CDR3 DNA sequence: TGTGCCAGCGGTGAATTCTCCCAAGGGGCCAACGTCCTGACTTTC. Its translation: CASGEFSQGANVLTF.

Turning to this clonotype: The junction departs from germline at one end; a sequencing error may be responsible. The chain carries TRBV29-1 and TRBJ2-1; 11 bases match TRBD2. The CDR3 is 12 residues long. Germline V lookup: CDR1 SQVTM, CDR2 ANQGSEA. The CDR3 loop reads CSVRLAGYGQFF. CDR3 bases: TGCAGCGTCCGACTAGCGGGATATGGGCAGTTCTTT.

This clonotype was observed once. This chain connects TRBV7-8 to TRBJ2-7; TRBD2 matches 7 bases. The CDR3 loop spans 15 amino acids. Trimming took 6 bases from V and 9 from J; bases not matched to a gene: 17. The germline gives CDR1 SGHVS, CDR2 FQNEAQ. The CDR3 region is CASRLIAGSRGVQYF. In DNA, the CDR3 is TGTGCCAGCAGACTAATCGCGGGGAGCCGGGGGGTGCAGTACTTC. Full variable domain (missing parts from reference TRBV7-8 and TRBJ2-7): GAGVSQSPRYKVAKRGQDVALRCDPISGHVSLFWYQQALGQGPEFLTYFQNEAQLDKSGLPSDRFFAERPEGSVSTLKIQRTQQEDSAVYLCASRLIAGSRGVQYFGPGTRLTVT.

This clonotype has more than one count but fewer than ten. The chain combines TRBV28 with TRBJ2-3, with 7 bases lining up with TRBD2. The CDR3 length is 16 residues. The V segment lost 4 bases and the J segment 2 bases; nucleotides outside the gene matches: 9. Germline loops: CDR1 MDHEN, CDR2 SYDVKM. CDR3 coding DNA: TGTGCCAGCAGTTCTGGGCGGCGGGGGATCACAGATACGCAGTATTTT. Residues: CASSSGRRGITDTQYF.

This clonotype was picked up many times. The DNA for the CDR3 is TGTGCCAGCAGTTATATGGGGTACGAGCAGTACTTC. Translated: CASSYMGYEQYF. The V gene is TRBV6-5, the J gene TRBJ2-7, with D hard to call. From germline, CDR1 is MNHEY and CDR2 SVGAGI. The V end was cut by 3 bases, the J end by 4 bases, with 7 bases between. This CDR3 contains 12 residues.

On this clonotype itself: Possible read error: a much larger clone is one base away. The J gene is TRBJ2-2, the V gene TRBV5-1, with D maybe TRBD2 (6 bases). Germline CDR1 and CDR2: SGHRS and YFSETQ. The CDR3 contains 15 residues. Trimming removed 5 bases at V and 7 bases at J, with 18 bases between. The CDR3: CASRLRTGLIGELFF. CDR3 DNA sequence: TGCGCCAGCAGGCTGCGGACGGGACTCATCGGGGAGCTGTTTTTT.

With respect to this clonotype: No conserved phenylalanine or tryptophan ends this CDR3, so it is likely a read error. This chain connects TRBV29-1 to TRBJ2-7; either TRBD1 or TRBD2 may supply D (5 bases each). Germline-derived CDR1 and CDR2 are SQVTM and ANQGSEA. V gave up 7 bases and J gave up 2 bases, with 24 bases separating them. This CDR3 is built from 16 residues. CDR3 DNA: TGCAGCGCCATGACATCCGGGACCTGTACTCCCTACGAGCAGTACTCC. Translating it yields CSAMTSGTCTPYEQYS.

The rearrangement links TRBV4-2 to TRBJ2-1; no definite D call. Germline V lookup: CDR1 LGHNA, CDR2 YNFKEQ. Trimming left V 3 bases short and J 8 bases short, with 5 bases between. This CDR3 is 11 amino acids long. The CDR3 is CASSQTDEQFF. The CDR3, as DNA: TGTGCCAGCAGCCAGACTGATGAGCAGTTCTTC.

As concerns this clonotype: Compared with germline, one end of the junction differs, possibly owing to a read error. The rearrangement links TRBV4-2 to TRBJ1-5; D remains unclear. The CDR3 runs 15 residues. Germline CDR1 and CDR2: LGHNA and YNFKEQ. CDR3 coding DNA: TGTACCAGCAGCCAAAATTTACAGTCAAATCGGCCCCATCATTTT. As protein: CTSSQNLQSNRPHHF.

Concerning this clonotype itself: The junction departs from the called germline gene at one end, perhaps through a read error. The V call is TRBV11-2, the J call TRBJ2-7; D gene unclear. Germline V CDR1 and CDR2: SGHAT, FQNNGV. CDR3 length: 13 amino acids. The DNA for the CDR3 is TGCGCCAGCAGCTTTGGTGACTCCTACGAGCAGTACTTC. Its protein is CASSFGDSYEQYF.

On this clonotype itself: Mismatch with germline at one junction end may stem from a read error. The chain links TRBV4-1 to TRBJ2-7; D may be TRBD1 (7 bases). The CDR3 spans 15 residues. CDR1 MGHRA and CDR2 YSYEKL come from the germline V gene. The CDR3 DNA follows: TGCACCAGCGGCCAAGGAGGGACAGCTTACTACGAGCAGTACTTC. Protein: CTSGQGGTAYYEQYF.

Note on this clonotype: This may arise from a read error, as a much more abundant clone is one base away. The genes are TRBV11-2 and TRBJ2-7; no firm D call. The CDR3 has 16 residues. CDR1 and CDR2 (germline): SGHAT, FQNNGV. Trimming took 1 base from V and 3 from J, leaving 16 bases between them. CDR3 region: CASSLAPQLGYYEQYF. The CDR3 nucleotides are TGTGCCAGCAGCTTAGCCCCCCAGCTGGGCTACTACGAGCAGTACTTC. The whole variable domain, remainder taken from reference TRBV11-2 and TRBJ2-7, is EAGVAQSPRYKIIEKRQSVAFWCNPISGHATLYWYQQILGQGPKLLIQFQNNGVVDDSQLPKDRFSAERLKGVDSTLKIQPAKLEDSAVYLCASSLAPQLGYYEQYFGPGTRLTVT.

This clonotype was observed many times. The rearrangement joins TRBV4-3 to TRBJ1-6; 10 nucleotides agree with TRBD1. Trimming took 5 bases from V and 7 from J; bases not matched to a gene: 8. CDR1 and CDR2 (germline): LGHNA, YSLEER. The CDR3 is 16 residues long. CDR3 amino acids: CASSSWDRGRNSPLHF. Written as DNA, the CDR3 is TGCGCCAGCAGCTCCTGGGACAGGGGAAGGAATTCACCCCTCCACTTT.

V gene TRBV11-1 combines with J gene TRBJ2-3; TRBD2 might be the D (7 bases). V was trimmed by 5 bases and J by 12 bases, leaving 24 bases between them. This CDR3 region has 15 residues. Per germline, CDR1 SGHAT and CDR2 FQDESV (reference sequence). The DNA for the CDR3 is TGTGCCAGCAGCGAAGGCGGGGGTGTGACAGGTACACAGTATTTT. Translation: CASSEGGGVTGTQYF.

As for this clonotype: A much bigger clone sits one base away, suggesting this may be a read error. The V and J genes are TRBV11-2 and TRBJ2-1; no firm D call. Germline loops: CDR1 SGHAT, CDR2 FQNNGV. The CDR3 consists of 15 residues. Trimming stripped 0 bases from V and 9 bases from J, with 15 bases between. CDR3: CASSLEGRSIGEQFF. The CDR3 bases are TGTGCCAGCAGCTTAGAGGGAAGAAGTATCGGTGAGCAGTTCTTC.

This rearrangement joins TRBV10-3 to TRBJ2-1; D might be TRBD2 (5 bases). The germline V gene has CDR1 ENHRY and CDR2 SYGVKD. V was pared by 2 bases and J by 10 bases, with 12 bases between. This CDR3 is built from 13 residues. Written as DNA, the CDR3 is TGTGCCATCAGTGAGCGGGATGAAGGGGAGCAGTTCTTC. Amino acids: CAISERDEGEQFF.

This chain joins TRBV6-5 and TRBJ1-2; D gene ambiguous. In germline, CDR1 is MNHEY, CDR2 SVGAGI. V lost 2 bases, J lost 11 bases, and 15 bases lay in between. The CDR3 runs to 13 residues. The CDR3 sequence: CASSYGKEGRYTF. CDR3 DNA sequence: TGTGCCAGCAGTTACGGAAAGGAAGGACGTTACACCTTC.